One and the same sample provided the 2 T cell receptor beta chains below, sequenced in a study of blood T cell repertoires in COVID-19 (TCRdb year 2020). Libraries were made using the immunoSEQ multiplex PCR assay. TCRdb mirrors the immuneACCESS table, restricted to in-frame sequences. Some clones are absent from its copies; in checked studies, under half trace to an unresolved V gene, and the reason for the others is unknown. The sample includes approximately 230,000 clones, with around 88% observed a single time. Of the sample, roughly 6% is held by the ten largest clones. What was sequenced was peripheral blood. These receptors were obtained from a woman aged 25 to 45 with COVID-19, enrolled during active disease.

The chain employs TRBV19 and TRBJ1-1; D remains unclear. Deletions cut 6 bases from V and 1 base from J, with 18 bases between. The CDR3 spans 16 residues. Looked up from germline, CDR1 is LNHDA and CDR2 is SQIVND (reference sequence). DNA for the CDR3: TGTGCCAGTAGCCCTAGCCTACGAATCCGGAACACTGAAGCTTTCTTT. Translation: CASSPSLRIRNTEAFF.

The gene calls are TRBV28 and TRBJ1-1; D is ambiguous. V lost 6 bases and J lost 3, with 8 bases in between. The length of the CDR3 is 12 residues. Germline lookup yields CDR1 MDHEN and CDR2 SYDVKM. CDR3 nucleotide sequence: TGTGCCAGCAGGAGGATTCACACTGAAGCTTTCTTT. Protein product: CASRRIHTEAFF.